This T cell receptor beta chain was captured by sequencing in a study of blood T cell repertoires in COVID-19. Background on the study: There were acute and convalescent COVID-19 samples, and they came from the United States, Italy and Spain.

Only in-frame clones appear in the TCRdb table, and some are missing; sequencing was by immunoSEQ multiplex PCR. The sample holds about 42,000 clones, 92% seen once. Germline values: CDR1 WSHSY, CDR2 SAAADI. This CDR3 spans 17 amino acids. V shed 4 bases and J 3 bases; nucleotides not matched to a gene: 4. This chain connects TRBV10-2 to TRBJ2-6, with TRBD1 identical over 12 bases. Material: peripheral blood. The sequence was collected from a man in his fifties or sixties with active COVID-19. The CDR3 region has the DNA TGCGCCAGCAGTGTCGGGACAGGGGGCCGTGGGGCCAACGTCCTGACTTTC. Its translation: CASSVGTGGRGANVLTF.